This TCR beta chain emerged from a study of cytomegalovirus exposure and HLA in healthy donors. Germline CDR1 MDHEN, CDR2 SYDVKM. The ends were cut back, 6 bases at V and 7 bases at J, with 12 bases in the middle. The CDR3 contains 13 residues. As for this clone: What it binds is unknown.

Findings and limits, study-wide: In a later analysis, a missense DCLRE1C variant was linked to TCR beta V- and J-gene trimming. Later analysis revealed greater clonal expansion in HLA-associated TCR beta chains than in equally common others.

With 60 Vbeta and 13 Jbeta primers, the PCR was carried out. Only in-frame clones appear in the TCRdb table, and some are missing; sequencing was by immunoSEQ multiplex PCR. Here the sample spans more than 110,000 clones, roughly three quarters being singletons. The receptor's source is a woman in her twenties or thirties in good health and CMV-seronegative. The chain is built from TRBV28 and TRBJ2-2; TRBD1 is a possible D gene (5 bases). Sequencing was done on a sample of PBMCs. This CDR3 reads CASRGQGGGELFF. The CDR3 nucleotides are TGTGCCAGCAGAGGGCAGGGTGGCGGGGAGCTGTTTTTT.